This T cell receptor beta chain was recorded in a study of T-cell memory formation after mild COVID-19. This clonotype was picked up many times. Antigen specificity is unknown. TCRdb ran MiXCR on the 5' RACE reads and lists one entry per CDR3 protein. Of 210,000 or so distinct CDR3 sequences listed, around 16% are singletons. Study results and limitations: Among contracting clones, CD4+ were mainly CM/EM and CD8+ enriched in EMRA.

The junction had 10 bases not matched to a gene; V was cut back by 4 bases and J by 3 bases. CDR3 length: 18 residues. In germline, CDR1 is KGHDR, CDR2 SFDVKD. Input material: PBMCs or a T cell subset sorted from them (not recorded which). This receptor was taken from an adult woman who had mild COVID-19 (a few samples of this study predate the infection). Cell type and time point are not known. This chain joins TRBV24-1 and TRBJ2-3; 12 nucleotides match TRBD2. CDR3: CATSDRRKTSGGTDTQYF. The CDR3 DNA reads TGTGCCACCAGTGACCGAAGGAAGACTAGCGGGGGAACAGATACGCAGTATTTT.